One sample yielded the 23 T cell receptor beta chains listed below, sequenced in a study of blood T cell repertoires in COVID-19. The protocol was immunoSEQ multiplex PCR, while the TCRdb copy is restricted to in-frame clones and leaves out a portion. The sample has about 480,000 clones, roughly 88% seen once. Sequences were obtained from PBMCs or T cells enriched from blood (not recorded which). All receptors derive from a woman aged 40 to 50 who had recovered from COVID-19.

The CDR3 reads CASSTKKGQTITDTQYF. The CDR3 DNA reads TGTGCCAGTAGTACAAAGAAGGGACAGACGATCACAGATACGCAGTATTTT. This sequence joins TRBV19 and TRBJ2-3, with 7 bases matching TRBD1. Germline CDR1 reads LNHDA; CDR2 reads SQIVND (reference sequence). The CDR3 covers 17 residues. J was trimmed by 2 bases and V by 4 bases; bases with no gene match: 12.

This chain joins TRBV7-6 and TRBJ1-5; TRBD1 matches 9 bases. Germline V gives CDR1 SGHVS, CDR2 FNYEAQ. CDR3 size: 17 residues. V lost 5 bases, J lost 0 bases, and 8 bases stayed unmatched. In DNA form, the CDR3 reads TGTGCCAGCAGCACAGGGACAGGGATTTATAGCAATCAGCCCCAGCATTTT. This sequence encodes CASSTGTGIYSNQPQHF.

This clone has only one observation. V gene TRBV24-1 combines with J gene TRBJ1-4; TRBD1 might be the D (5 bases). The CDR3 consists of 14 residues. Trimming removed 10 bases from V and 1 base from J, with 12 bases in between. CDR1 and CDR2 (germline): KGHDR, SFDVKD. DNA for the CDR3: TGTGCCACGGGGGGGAATAAAACTAATGAAAAACTGTTTTTT. It specifies CATGGNKTNEKLFF.

This chain links TRBV9 with TRBJ2-1, with D possibly TRBD2 on 6 matching bases. The V and J ends lost 3 bases and 6 bases respectively, with 13 bases between them. CDR1 and CDR2 (germline): SGDLS, YYNGEE. There are 14 residues in the CDR3. The DNA for the CDR3 is TGTGCCAGCAGCGCCTTGCCGGAGGGCAATGAGCAGTTCTTC. Its protein is CASSALPEGNEQFF.

The chain links TRBV6-1 to TRBJ1-2, with D hard to call. This CDR3 contains 16 residues. V was pared by 0 bases and J by 0 bases, with 11 bases between. The germline gives CDR1 MNHNS, CDR2 SASEGT. The CDR3 DNA follows: TGTGCCAGCAGTGAAGCGCGGAGGGAGACTAACTATGGCTACACCTTC. As protein: CASSEARRETNYGYTF.

The V gene is TRBV9, the J gene TRBJ2-1; 11 nucleotides match TRBD2. This CDR3 is 17 amino acids long. CDR1 SGDLS and CDR2 YYNGEE come from the germline V gene. V trimming: 3 bases; J trimming: 2 bases; junction bases outside the gene matches: 7. The CDR3 loop reads CASSAPGLAGTYNEQFF. CDR3 nucleotide sequence: TGTGCCAGCAGCGCGCCTGGACTAGCGGGTACCTACAATGAGCAGTTCTTC.

This chain connects TRBV25-1 to TRBJ1-2; maybe TRBD1 (6 bases). The germline V and J ends were trimmed by 4 bases and 1 base, with 13 bases remaining between them. Germline V gene lookup returns CDR1 MGHDK and CDR2 SYGVNS. The CDR3 is made up of 15 amino acids. In DNA, the CDR3 is TGTGCCAGCAGTGCCGGGACACTAATTAACTATGGCTACACCTTC. Amino acids: CASSAGTLINYGYTF.

The J gene is TRBJ2-1, the V gene TRBV5-1; 9 bases agree with TRBD1. CDR3 length equals 16 residues. The J segment lost 7 bases and the V segment lost 4 bases, leaving 12 bases of the junction unmatched. The germline gives CDR1 SGHRS, CDR2 YFSETQ. CDR3 DNA: TGCGCCAGCAGCGAAACCACGGGGACAGGGATGAATGAGCAGTTCTTC. As protein: CASSETTGTGMNEQFF.

V and J are TRBV20-1 and TRBJ2-7; no definite D call. CDR1 DFQATT and CDR2 SNEGSKA come from the germline V gene (reference sequence). The CDR3 runs 11 residues. V was trimmed by 4 bases and J by 2 bases, leaving 6 bases between them. The CDR3 DNA reads TGCAGTGCTATCAGAACCTACGAGCAGTACTTC. As protein: CSAIRTYEQYF.

The chain carries TRBV4-3 and TRBJ2-5; 12 bases agree with TRBD2. This CDR3 is 15 amino acids long. Trimming cost V 4 bases and J 5 bases; bases outside gene matches: 5. Germline assignment: CDR1 LGHNA and CDR2 YSLEER. CDR3 nucleotides: TGCGCCAGCAGCCCGTCTAGCGGGAGGGGGGAGACCCAGTACTTC. This codes for CASSPSSGRGETQYF.

The V and J genes are TRBV5-5 and TRBJ1-5, with D tentatively TRBD1 (6 bases). CDR3 size: 17 residues. Germline V CDR1 and CDR2: SGHKS, YYEKEE (reference sequence). V gave up 4 bases and J gave up 0 bases, with 17 bases separating them. The CDR3 loop is CASSLTGSPHSNQPQHF. The CDR3 nucleotides read TGTGCCAGCAGCCTGACAGGTTCACCGCATAGCAATCAGCCCCAGCATTTT.

The chain recombines TRBV18 with TRBJ1-1, with a weak D call TRBD1 (6 bases). V was trimmed by 1 base and J by 5 bases, leaving 17 bases between them. CDR1 and CDR2 (germline): KGHSH, LQKENI. This CDR3 is built from 16 residues. The CDR3 DNA reads TGTGCCAGCTCACCACTCAGGGGAGGGACGGGGACTGAAGCTTTCTTT. Its protein product is CASSPLRGGTGTEAFF.

The genes are TRBV6-5 and TRBJ2-7; no reliable D call. V lost 2 bases to trimming and J lost 6 bases, with 8 bases between them. The CDR3 is 12 residues long. Looked up from germline, CDR1 is MNHEY and CDR2 is SVGAGI. The CDR3 nucleotides are TGTGCCAGCAGTTACCCTTCGGGCGAGCAGTACTTC. Amino acid sequence: CASSYPSGEQYF.

This chain links TRBV5-1 with TRBJ1-2; 7 bases are shared with TRBD1. Germline values: CDR1 SGHRS, CDR2 YFSETQ. V lost 4 bases and J lost 0; bases outside the gene matches: 9. The CDR3 is 16 residues long. CDR3 DNA sequence: TGCGCCAGCAGCCCCTCGGACAGGCCACCTAACTATGGCTACACCTTC. Translation: CASSPSDRPPNYGYTF.

The V gene is TRBV27, the J gene TRBJ1-2; 10 bases agree with TRBD1. Germline assignment: CDR1 MNHEY and CDR2 SMNVEV (reference sequence). The CDR3 runs to 15 residues. The trim removed 3 bases at V and 3 bases at J, leaving 4 bases unmatched. CDR3 residues: CASSLTGQGYYGYTF. In DNA, the CDR3 is TGTGCCAGCAGTTTGACGGGACAGGGGTACTATGGCTACACCTTC.

This sequence joins TRBV2 and TRBJ1-2; possible D gene TRBD1, 5 bases. The CDR3 loop spans 13 amino acids. The germline gives CDR1 SNHLY, CDR2 FYNNEI. The V gene lost 8 bases and the J gene lost 4 bases, with 14 bases spanning the gap. The CDR3 loop is CASERQLSYGYTF. In DNA, the CDR3 is TGTGCCAGCGAACGACAGCTGAGCTATGGCTACACCTTC.

V is TRBV6-5 and J is TRBJ1-2, with D uncertain. Deletions cut 2 bases from V and 0 bases from J, with 7 bases between. The germline gives CDR1 MNHEY, CDR2 SVGAGI. The CDR3 has 14 residues. The CDR3 nucleotides read TGTGCCAGCAGTTACGCACTGTCTAACTATGGCTACACCTTC. It codes for CASSYALSNYGYTF.

The chain carries TRBV5-1 and TRBJ2-3; D perhaps matches TRBD2 (7 bases). The CDR3 loop spans 16 amino acids. Per the germline V gene, CDR1 is SGHRS and CDR2 is YFSETQ. The V end was cut by 4 bases, the J end by 3 bases, with 18 bases between. CDR3 sequence (DNA): TGCGCCAGCAGCGTAACAGGGAGGGCGCCTACAGATACGCAGTATTTT. As protein: CASSVTGRAPTDTQYF.

The gene calls are TRBV6-1 and TRBJ1-5, with TRBD1 identical over 12 bases. CDR3 length equals 15 residues. Per germline, CDR1 MNHNS and CDR2 SASEGT. The junction had 1 base not matched to a gene; V was cut back by 2 bases and J by 5 bases. The CDR3: CASSERDRGHQPQHF. As DNA, the CDR3 is TGTGCCAGCAGTGAACGGGACAGGGGGCATCAGCCCCAGCATTTT.

This rearrangement joins TRBV27 to TRBJ1-3; TRBD1 agrees at 8 bases. V lost 6 bases, J lost 0 bases, and 13 bases stayed unmatched. The V gene's germline CDR1 is MNHEY and CDR2 SMNVEV (reference sequence). The CDR3 covers 18 residues. The CDR3 region is CASRRQGHSKSSGNTIYF. The DNA for the CDR3 is TGTGCCAGCAGAAGACAGGGGCACAGTAAGAGCTCTGGAAACACCATATATTTT.

Written as DNA, the CDR3 is TGTGCCAGCAGCGGACGATTGGACGGAGGATTCGAAGCTTTCTTT. Protein sequence: CASSGRLDGGFEAFF. The chain employs TRBV7-6 and TRBJ1-1; D gene unclear. Trimming shortened V by 5 bases and J by 8 bases, and 21 bases separated the two germline ends. There are 15 residues in the CDR3. Germline V gene lookup returns CDR1 SGHVS and CDR2 FNYEAQ.

This chain connects TRBV4-3 to TRBJ2-3, with TRBD2 matching over 10 bases. CDR3 length equals 16 residues. V dropped 1 base and J dropped 4; count of bases not matched to a gene: 5. Looked up from germline, CDR1 is LGHNA and CDR2 is YSLEER. CDR3 sequence: CASSQGQREGPDTQYF. The CDR3 DNA is TGCGCCAGCAGCCAAGGACAGCGGGAGGGTCCAGATACGCAGTATTTT.

CDR3 sequence: CASSLAVRGYGYTF. CDR3 in DNA: TGTGCCAGCAGCTTAGCGGTCAGGGGCTATGGCTACACCTTC. This chain uses TRBV7-2 with TRBJ1-2; possible D gene TRBD1, 6 bases. Deletions cut 0 bases from V and 4 bases from J, with 9 bases between. The CDR3 has 14 amino acids. CDR1 and CDR2 (germline): SGHTA, FQGNSA.